A single sample gave rise to the 12 T cell receptor beta chains below, sequenced in a study of T cells in Graves' hyperthyroidism and ophthalmopathy. TCR beta CDR3 region amplification was performed from RNA transcripts. HTBI primers were used for first-round RT-PCR of the TCR CDR3. TCRdb fed the multiplex PCR reads into MiXCR, producing one record per CDR3 protein. The data hold around 580,000 distinct CDR3 sequences, with roughly 17% observed a single time. The sequenced sample was blood. The receptors were sampled from a woman younger than 35 with Graves' hyperthyroidism.

This clonotype was seen once. This chain's CDR3 is CASSIAVLNSPLHF. For the CDR3, the DNA is TGTGCCAGTAGTATAGCCGTTCTTAATTCACCCCTCCACTTT. V usage is TRBV19 and J usage is TRBJ1-6; D unresolved. In germline, CDR1 is LNHDA, CDR2 SQIVND (reference sequence). V gave up 1 base and J gave up 6 bases, with 7 bases separating them. The CDR3 covers 14 residues. The whole variable domain, remainder taken from reference TRBV19 and TRBJ1-6, is DGGITQSPKYLFRKEGQNVTLSCEQNLNHDAMYWYRQDPGQGLRLIYYSQIVNDFQKGDIAEGYSVSREKKESFPLTVTSAQKNPTAFYLCASSIAVLNSPLHFGNGTRLTVT.

This clonotype came up many times. J is TRBJ2-3 and V is TRBV5-1; TRBD2 matches at 9 bases. The CDR3 runs to 15 residues. Germline V gene data show CDR1 as SGHRS and CDR2 as YFSETQ. V shed 1 base, J shed 0 bases, and the junction held 0 bases outside the gene matches. CDR3 sequence (DNA): TGCGCCAGCAGCTTGACTAGCGGGAGCACAGATACGCAGTATTTT. Protein sequence: CASSLTSGSTDTQYF.

In its sample, this clonotype was seen many times. The rearrangement links TRBV7-2 to TRBJ1-4; D perhaps matches TRBD1 (6 bases). Germline V gives CDR1 SGHTA, CDR2 FQGNSA. The CDR3 runs 15 residues. V was clipped by 6 bases and J by 4 bases, with 15 bases between them. The CDR3 spells CASSPGQSNNEKLFF. The DNA of the CDR3 is TGTGCCAGCAGTCCCGGACAGAGCAATAATGAAAAACTGTTTTTT.

Here the CDR3 reads CASSLAPSSGTDTQYF. The CDR3 nucleotides read TGTGCCAGCAGCTTAGCTCCCTCAAGCGGCACAGATACGCAGTATTTT. The rearrangement links TRBV7-2 to TRBJ2-3; unclear D gene. Germline V gene data show CDR1 as SGHTA and CDR2 as FQGNSA. The CDR3 has 16 amino acids. Trimming shortened V by 0 bases and J by 1 base, and 11 bases separated the two germline ends.

V usage is TRBV29-1 and J usage is TRBJ2-1; TRBD2 aligns across 8 bases. After removal of 2 bases from V and 4 bases from J, the junction contained 7 bases not matched to a gene. The CDR3 runs 15 residues. Germline CDR1 SQVTM, CDR2 ANQGSEA. The CDR3 loop is CSVETSGPNYNEQFF. The CDR3, as DNA: TGCAGCGTTGAAACTAGCGGTCCAAATTACAATGAGCAGTTCTTC.

Many counts were recorded for this clonotype. The chain uses TRBV20-1 and TRBJ2-7; D is perhaps TRBD2 (5 bases). Germline V gene data show CDR1 as DFQATT and CDR2 as SNEGSKA (reference sequence). There are 15 residues in the CDR3. The V end was cut by 5 bases, the J end by 2 bases, with 19 bases between. The DNA of the CDR3 is TGCAGTGCTGCCCCATCGACTAAAGTGGCCTACGAGCAGTACTTC. Amino acids: CSAAPSTKVAYEQYF.

This clonotype was recorded many times. This chain joins TRBV28 and TRBJ1-5, with unresolved D. Germline V gene sequence: CDR1 MDHEN, CDR2 SYDVKM. This CDR3 is 16 amino acids long. V shed 6 bases and J shed 1 base, with 16 bases lying between them. The CDR3 bases are TGTGCCAGCAGCCAAAGCGGTAAACCGAGCAATCAGCCCCAGCATTTT. This gives the protein CASSQSGKPSNQPQHF. The full variable domain, completed using reference TRBV28 and TRBJ1-5, is DVKVTQSSRYLVKRTGEKVFLECVQDMDHENMFWYRQDPGLGLRLIYFSYDVKMKEKGDIPEGYSVSREKKERFSLILESASTNQTSMYLCASSQSGKPSNQPQHFGDGTRLSIL.

The gene calls are TRBV29-1 and TRBJ2-4; the D gene is possibly TRBD1 (5 bases). V was pared by 0 bases and J by 8 bases, with 8 bases between. The CDR3 totals 12 residues. From germline, CDR1 is SQVTM and CDR2 ANQGSEA. Here the CDR3 reads CSVEDGADIQYF. The CDR3 coding sequence is TGCAGCGTTGAAGATGGGGCGGACATTCAGTACTTC.

This clonotype appeared many times. The V call is TRBV20-1, the J call TRBJ1-5, with a possible D match to TRBD1 (5 bases). The CDR3 has 15 amino acids. The germline V and J ends were trimmed by 0 bases and 0 bases, with 9 bases remaining between them. Germline V gene data show CDR1 as DFQATT and CDR2 as SNEGSKA (reference sequence). In nucleotides, the CDR3 is TGCAGTGCTAGAGATCCGGGGGGTAGCAATCAGCCCCAGCATTTT. Translation gives CSARDPGGSNQPQHF.

In this sample, this clonotype turned up many times. V usage is TRBV12-5 and J usage is TRBJ1-1; no clear D. The CDR3 has 14 residues. The V gene's germline CDR1 is LGHNT and CDR2 FRNRAP. The germline V and J ends were trimmed by 3 bases and 1 base, with 9 bases remaining between them. CDR3 protein: CASGLWQPNTEAFF. The CDR3 region has the DNA TGTGCTAGTGGTTTATGGCAGCCGAACACTGAAGCTTTCTTT. The full variable domain, rest sourced from reference TRBV12-5 and TRBJ1-1, is DARVTQTPRHKVTEMGQEVTMRCQPILGHNTVFWYRQTMMQGLELLAYFRNRAPLDDSGMPKDRFSAEMPDATLATLKIQPSEPRDSAVYFCASGLWQPNTEAFFGQGTRLTVV.

A few counts support this clonotype. V is TRBV11-2 and J is TRBJ2-7, with D perhaps given as TRBD1 or TRBD2 (5 bases each). CDR1 is SGHAT, CDR2 FQNNGV, per germline. Trimming pared 6 bases from V and 9 bases from J, leaving 27 bases between. The CDR3 loop spans 16 amino acids. CDR3 residues: CASSLRSGPGSHGQYF. The CDR3, as DNA: TGTGCCAGCAGTTTGAGGTCGGGACCGGGCTCCCATGGGCAGTACTTC.

This clonotype was recorded at least ten times. At one boundary the junction diverges from the germline segment, which might be a read error. This sequence joins TRBV5-5 and TRBJ2-7, with 10 bases matching TRBD1. CDR3 length: 14 residues. Germline V gene lookup returns CDR1 SGHKS and CDR2 YYEKEE (reference sequence). The CDR3 DNA reads as TGTGCCAGCACCTTGGGACAGGGGCGGATCGAGCAGTACTTC. Amino acid sequence: CASTLGQGRIEQYF.